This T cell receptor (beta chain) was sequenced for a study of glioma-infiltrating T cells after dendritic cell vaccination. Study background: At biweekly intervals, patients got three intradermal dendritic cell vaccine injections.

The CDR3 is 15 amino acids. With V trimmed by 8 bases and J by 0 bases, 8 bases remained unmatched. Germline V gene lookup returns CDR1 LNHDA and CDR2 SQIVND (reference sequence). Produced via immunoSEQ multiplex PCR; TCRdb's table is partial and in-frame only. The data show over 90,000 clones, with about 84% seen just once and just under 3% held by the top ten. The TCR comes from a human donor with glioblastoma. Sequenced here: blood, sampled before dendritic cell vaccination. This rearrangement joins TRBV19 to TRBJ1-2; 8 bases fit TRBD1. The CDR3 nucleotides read TGTGCCAGTCGACAGGGGCGTGGGGCTAACTATGGCTACACCTTC. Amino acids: CASRQGRGANYGYTF.